The 18 T cell receptor beta chains below were found in one sample sequenced in a study of CD8 T cells in ankylosing spondylitis. Study results and limitations: Characteristic of ankylosing spondylitis blood, it appeared, was a TCR beta motif comprising about eight highly homologous variants.

TCRdb redid the calling of the 5' RACE reads with MiXCR, one entry per CDR3 protein. The repertoire has over 200,000 distinct CDR3 sequences, approximately 20% of them found once; the top ten carry about 44%. The antigens for these receptors are not known. Material for sequencing was blood, either unsorted or a sorted T cell fraction (not recorded which). The receptors were gathered from a male donor with ankylosing spondylitis.

The chain recombines TRBV29-1 with TRBJ1-2, with 7 bases that match TRBD1. The CDR3 extends over 13 amino acids. CDR1 and CDR2 from the germline V gene are SQVTM and ANQGSEA. V lost 6 bases and J lost 4; bases outside the gene matches: 8. CDR3 nucleotides: TGCAGCGTCCTTCGGGACAGCGGCTATGGCTACACCTTC. As protein: CSVLRDSGYGYTF.

This chain connects TRBV7-8 to TRBJ1-2, with TRBD1 as a possible D gene (6 bases). Germline V gene data show CDR1 as SGHVS and CDR2 as FQNEAQ. The CDR3 extends over 12 amino acids. Between the trimmed V and J ends, which lost 5 bases and 9 bases, there was a span of 13 bases. CDR3 residues: CASSRIGGSYTF. The DNA for the CDR3 is TGTGCCAGCAGCCGGATAGGGGGTAGCTACACCTTC.

The chain has TRBV12-3 or TRBV12-4 and TRBJ1-4; 9 positions match TRBD1. CDR3 length: 14 amino acids. The V gene end was trimmed by 6 bases and the J gene end by 8 bases; junction bases not matched to a gene: 7. The CDR3 is CASSYGTGYEKLFF. As DNA, the CDR3 is TGTGCCAGCAGCTACGGGACAGGGTACGAAAAACTGTTTTTT.

V and J are TRBV5-6 and TRBJ1-6; possible D gene TRBD1, 6 bases. Germline lookup yields CDR1 SGHDT and CDR2 YYEEEE. The CDR3 totals 14 residues. The V end lost 1 base, the J end lost 10 bases, and 12 bases lay between the germline ends. The CDR3 loop is CASSLSAGESPLHF. CDR3 nucleotides: TGTGCCAGCAGCTTGTCCGCAGGGGAATCACCCCTCCACTTT.

J is TRBJ2-3 and V is TRBV24-1; 10 bases fit TRBD2. With 3 bases clipped from V and 4 bases from J, the junction kept 3 bases outside the gene matches. The CDR3 has 15 residues. The germline gives CDR1 KGHDR, CDR2 SFDVKD. For the CDR3, the DNA is TGTGCCACCAGTGATATAGCGGGAGGAGCAGATACGCAGTATTTT. Protein sequence: CATSDIAGGADTQYF.

The V and J genes are TRBV10-3 and TRBJ2-7; 7 bases fit TRBD1. With 2 bases clipped from V and 0 bases from J, the junction kept 4 bases outside the gene matches. Per the germline V gene, CDR1 is ENHRY and CDR2 is SYGVKD. The CDR3 totals 15 residues. CDR3 nucleotide sequence: TGTGCCATCAGTGAGGGACAGGCCGGCTCCTACGAGCAGTACTTC. Protein: CAISEGQAGSYEQYF.

DNA of the CDR3: TGTGCCAGCAGCAAGGGACAGGGGGCGACCCCAACTAATGAAAAACTGTTTTTT. Translating gives CASSKGQGATPTNEKLFF. The V call is TRBV7-6, the J call TRBJ1-4; TRBD1 matches 12 bases. CDR3 length: 18 residues. Trimming removed 5 bases from V and 0 bases from J; junction bases left unmatched: 7. Per the germline V gene, CDR1 is SGHVS and CDR2 is FNYEAQ.

V usage is TRBV4-1 and J usage is TRBJ2-1; 8 bases are a match to TRBD2. V lost 0 bases to trimming and J lost 8 bases; unmatched junction nucleotides: 3. CDR1 is MGHRA and CDR2 is YSYEKL in the germline V gene. This CDR3 comprises 14 residues. The DNA of the CDR3 is TGCGCCAGCAGCCAAGACCGGGAGGGCGATGAGCAGTTCTTC. It encodes CASSQDREGDEQFF.

J is TRBJ1-1 and V is TRBV6-5; D gene uncertain. There are 14 residues in the CDR3. CDR1 and CDR2 (germline): MNHEY, SVGAGI. Trimming cost V 2 bases and J 0 bases, with 7 bases left between them. CDR3 coding DNA: TGTGCCAGCAGTTACGGGGATATGAACACTGAAGCTTTCTTT. It encodes CASSYGDMNTEAFF.

This clonotype has at least ten counts. J is TRBJ2-1 and V is TRBV5-1; 14 bases are a match to TRBD2. The CDR3 sequence is 16 residues long. V lost 0 bases to trimming and J lost 8 bases; unmatched junction nucleotides: 4. Germline values: CDR1 SGHRS, CDR2 YFSETQ. This CDR3 reads CASSLGGLAGEYEQFF. As DNA, the CDR3 is TGCGCCAGCAGCTTGGGGGGACTAGCGGGAGAGTATGAGCAGTTCTTC.

This clonotype was observed a handful of times. The chain carries TRBV5-5 and TRBJ2-1; the D is unclear. Looked up from germline, CDR1 is SGHKS and CDR2 is YYEKEE (reference sequence). V lost 1 base and J 10 bases, leaving 12 bases between the germline ends. CDR3 length: 13 amino acids. CDR3 amino acids: CASSLLGRREQFF. The CDR3 nucleotides read TGTGCCAGCAGCTTGCTAGGGCGCCGGGAGCAGTTCTTC.

V is TRBV5-1 and J is TRBJ2-3; D might be TRBD2 (6 bases). The CDR3 consists of 15 residues. The V gene lost 4 bases and the J gene lost 2 bases, with 14 bases spanning the gap. The germline V gene encodes CDR1 SGHRS and CDR2 YFSETQ. The CDR3 DNA is TGCGCCAGCAGCGGCGGGGATGCCCCCACAGATACGCAGTATTTT. Amino acids: CASSGGDAPTDTQYF.

This clonotype turned up a few times. The chain joins TRBV4-2 to TRBJ1-6; no reliable D call. The germline V gene encodes CDR1 LGHNA and CDR2 YNFKEQ. The V end lost 2 bases, the J end lost 5 bases, and 7 bases lay between the germline ends. The CDR3 sequence is 14 residues long. DNA for the CDR3: TGTGCCAGCAGCCAACGGTACAATAATTCACCCCTCCACTTT. Translated: CASSQRYNNSPLHF.

The chain combines TRBV5-6 with TRBJ2-3; possibly TRBD1 or TRBD2 for D (5 bases each). The V and J ends lost 7 bases and 4 bases respectively, with 7 bases between them. CDR1 and CDR2 from the germline V gene are SGHDT and YYEEEE. The CDR3 spans 11 residues. CDR3 protein: CASGGSDTQYF. CDR3 sequence (DNA): TGTGCCAGCGGGGGTTCAGATACGCAGTATTTT.

This clonotype was found many times. V usage is TRBV4-1 and J usage is TRBJ2-1; 9 bases are a match to TRBD1. After removal of 0 bases from V and 0 bases from J, the junction contained 0 bases not matched to a gene. CDR1 is MGHRA and CDR2 is YSYEKL in the germline V gene. The CDR3 is 16 residues long. Here the CDR3 reads CASSQETGGSYNEQFF. The CDR3 DNA reads as TGCGCCAGCAGCCAAGAGACAGGGGGCTCCTACAATGAGCAGTTCTTC.

This clonotype was found many times. The chain has TRBV20-1 and TRBJ2-1, with D possibly being TRBD2 (6 bases). Germline V gives CDR1 DFQATT, CDR2 SNEGSKA (reference sequence). V was trimmed by 4 bases and J by 5 bases, leaving 15 bases between them. The CDR3 is 14 amino acids. The DNA for the CDR3 is TGCAGTGCTAACCCGGGACTGGTGAACAATGAGCAGTTCTTC. Translated: CSANPGLVNNEQFF.

This chain uses TRBV2 with TRBJ2-1; 7 bases match TRBD1. Germline V gene sequence: CDR1 SNHLY, CDR2 FYNNEI. Trimming cost V 8 bases and J 2 bases; bases outside gene matches: 6. There are 14 residues in the CDR3. Here the CDR3 DNA reads TGTGCCAGCCGACAGGGCTTTACCTACAATGAGCAGTTCTTC. This gives the protein CASRQGFTYNEQFF.

The chain combines TRBV7-9 with TRBJ1-1, with 10 nucleotides matching TRBD1. Trimming took 5 bases from V and 5 from J; bases not matched to a gene: 11. The CDR3 is made up of 16 amino acids. The germline CDR1 and CDR2 sequences are SEHNR and FQNEAQ (reference sequence). This chain's CDR3 is CASSLFGGTGETEAFF. DNA for the CDR3: TGTGCCAGCAGCCTATTTGGTGGGACAGGGGAGACTGAAGCTTTCTTT.